This T cell receptor beta chain derives from a study of control samples from healthy donors and cancer patients. Here immunoSEQ multiplex PCR was the method, and the copy in TCRdb shows in-frame clones only, minus some. The table has about 26,000 clones, over 75% seen once. This clone has a handful of counts. V lost 0 bases and J lost 3; bases outside the gene matches: 4. The CDR3 spans 17 residues. Germline lookup yields CDR1 LNHNV and CDR2 YYDKDF (reference sequence). The receptor was derived from a woman aged 60-75 years with head and neck cancer. Sequencing input: PBMCs. This chain connects TRBV15 to TRBJ1-4; 10 bases align to TRBD1. CDR3 bases: TGTGCCACCAGCAGAGATATTGGGACAGGGGCTAATGAAAAACTGTTTTTT. It is translated as CATSRDIGTGANEKLFF.